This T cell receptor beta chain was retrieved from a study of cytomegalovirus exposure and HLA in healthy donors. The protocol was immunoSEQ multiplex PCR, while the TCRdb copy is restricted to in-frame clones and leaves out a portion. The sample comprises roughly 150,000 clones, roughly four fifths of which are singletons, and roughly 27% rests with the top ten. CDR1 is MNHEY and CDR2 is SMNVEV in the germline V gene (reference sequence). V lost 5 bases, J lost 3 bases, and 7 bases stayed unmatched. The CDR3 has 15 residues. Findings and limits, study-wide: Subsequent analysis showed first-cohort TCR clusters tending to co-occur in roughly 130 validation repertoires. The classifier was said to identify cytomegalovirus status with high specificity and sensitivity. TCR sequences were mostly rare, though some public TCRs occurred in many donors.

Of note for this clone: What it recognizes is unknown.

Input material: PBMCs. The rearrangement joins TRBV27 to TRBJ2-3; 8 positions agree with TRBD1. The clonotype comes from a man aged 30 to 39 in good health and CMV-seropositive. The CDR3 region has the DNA TGTGCCAGCAGTCCGGGGACAGGAGGTACAGATACGCAGTATTTT. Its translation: CASSPGTGGTDTQYF.